These 10 T cell receptor beta chains were sequenced from one sample in a study of vaccination and CD4 T cells after COVID-19. As for time point: late sampling 161 to 241 days after vaccination in a few convalescent patients. Noted treatment: roughly nine-day PBMC culture with coronavirus spike peptide pools or control peptides (ViraFEST assay). Researchers used the Oncomine TCR Beta short-read assay to sequence DNA from cultured CD4+ T cells. TCRdb used MiXCR to reprocess the PCR reads, holding one entry per CDR3 protein. The sample comprises about 26,000 distinct CDR3 sequences, 41% of which are singletons, and roughly 5% rests with the top ten. Their recognized antigens are unknown. The sequencing here drew on CD4+ T cells from blood, cultured in vitro, taken about 7 months after SARS-CoV-2 vaccination. These TCRs come from a human donor who had recovered from COVID-19.

This chain connects TRBV28 to TRBJ2-3; D not certain. Germline V gene data show CDR1 as MDHEN and CDR2 as SYDVKM. The CDR3 totals 14 residues. Trimming left V 7 bases short and J 2 bases short, with 13 bases between. Here the CDR3 DNA reads TGTGCCAGCACGAACGCGCGGATCACAGATACGCAGTATTTT. Encoded protein: CASTNARITDTQYF.

The genes are TRBV27 and TRBJ2-7; D ambiguous. Trimming removed 5 bases at V and 3 bases at J, with 17 bases between. CDR1 MNHEY and CDR2 SMNVEV come from the germline V gene (reference sequence). The CDR3 loop spans 15 amino acids. The DNA for the CDR3 is TGTGCCAGCAGTCTCCCAGGACGGTTTGGCTACGAGCAGTACTTC. Encoded protein: CASSLPGRFGYEQYF.

This chain links TRBV28 with TRBJ1-1; 7 nucleotides line up with TRBD1. The ends lost 1 base at V and 10 bases at J; junction bases unmatched: 12. The CDR3 extends over 15 amino acids. In germline, CDR1 is MDHEN, CDR2 SYDVKM. The CDR3 DNA reads TGTGCCAGCAGTTTATTGGGGAACAGGGGTTGGGGAGCTTTCTTT. This translates into CASSLLGNRGWGAFF.

This sequence joins TRBV28 and TRBJ1-5; D might be TRBD1 (5 bases). The CDR3 is made up of 14 amino acids. V lost 6 bases and J lost 6, with 15 bases in between. Germline CDR1 MDHEN, CDR2 SYDVKM. CDR3 nucleotide sequence: TGTGCCAGCAGGCCTGCAGGGATCCCTCAGCCCCAGCATTTT. This gives the protein CASRPAGIPQPQHF.

In its sample, this clonotype was seen once. This chain joins TRBV6-1 and TRBJ2-5; D not certain. The CDR3 covers 14 residues. The ends were cut back, 7 bases at V and 5 bases at J, with 17 bases in the middle. Germline CDR1 reads MNHNS; CDR2 reads SASEGT. The chain's CDR3 is CASTGEPTWETQYF. CDR3 DNA sequence: TGTGCCAGCACTGGGGAACCGACCTGGGAGACCCAGTACTTC.

This rearrangement joins TRBV19 to TRBJ1-1; the D is unclear. The ends were cut back, 10 bases at V and 1 base at J, with 13 bases in the middle. This CDR3 comprises 13 residues. The germline gives CDR1 LNHDA, CDR2 SQIVND (reference sequence). As DNA, the CDR3 is TGTGCCACCAACAGTGACCCGAACACTGAAGCTTTCTTT. Translating it yields CATNSDPNTEAFF.

This clonotype was seen a few times. J is TRBJ2-7 and V is TRBV20-1; D is possibly TRBD1 or TRBD2 (5 bases each). The germline V and J ends were trimmed by 6 bases and 3 bases, with 18 bases remaining between them. This CDR3 region has 14 residues. CDR1 and CDR2 from the germline V gene are DFQATT and SNEGSKA (reference sequence). CDR3 DNA: TGCAGTGCCAAAGCTGCAGGGACCTACTACGAGCAGTACTTC. Its translation is CSAKAAGTYYEQYF.

This clonotype was counted between two and nine times. The chain uses TRBV7-9 and TRBJ2-6; 11 positions agree with TRBD1. Germline V CDR1 and CDR2: SEHNR, FQNEAQ (reference sequence). There are 17 residues in the CDR3. V shed 5 bases, J shed 3 bases, and the junction held 6 bases outside the gene matches. CDR3 loop: CASSRGQGASGANVLTF. CDR3 coding DNA: TGTGCCAGCAGCAGAGGACAGGGGGCGAGTGGGGCCAACGTCCTGACTTTC.

This clonotype came up a few times. This sequence joins TRBV28 and TRBJ1-1, with 7 bases aligning to TRBD1. Germline V CDR1 and CDR2: MDHEN, SYDVKM. The junction had 8 bases not matched to a gene; V was cut back by 5 bases and J by 5 bases. The CDR3 spans 14 residues. CDR3 coding DNA: TGTGCCAGCAGTGAAGGGGGCGCGAGGACTGAAGCTTTCTTT. It specifies CASSEGGARTEAFF.

This clonotype has just one count. The rearrangement uses TRBV6-1 and TRBJ2-7, with 7 bases matching TRBD1. V shed 5 bases and J 3 bases; nucleotides not matched to a gene: 7. The CDR3 has 14 amino acids. Germline V gene data show CDR1 as MNHNS and CDR2 as SASEGT. As DNA, the CDR3 is TGTGCCAGCAGTCGCCGGGACAGCGTCTACGAGCAGTACTTC. This sequence encodes CASSRRDSVYEQYF.